The entry that follows covers one T cell receptor beta chain sequence. The antigen is undetermined. The PBMCs were taken from around 10 ml of fresh peripheral blood. Transcripts of RNA were the source for amplifying TCR beta CDR3 regions. First-round RT-PCR used HTBI primers; second-round multiplex PCR followed. TCRdb re-called the multiplex PCR reads with MiXCR, one entry per CDR3 protein. The table lists 200,000 to 250,000 distinct CDR3 sequences, 25% to 30% of them singletons. V was clipped by 5 bases and J by 5 bases; unmatched bases: 11. This CDR3 spans 16 amino acids. Germline V gene sequence: CDR1 MNHEY, CDR2 SMNVEV (reference sequence). These data originate in a study of Graves' ophthalmopathy and Graves' hyperthyroidism. Study findings and constraints: Ophthalmopathy and stable hyperthyroidism were discriminated by a 13-signature model, with roughly 88% sensitivity and nearly 84% specificity.

This sequence was found in a man aged 45-65 years with Graves' ophthalmopathy. The genes are TRBV27 and TRBJ1-5; 8 bases are shared with TRBD1. Sequencing used peripheral blood. The CDR3 here is CASSPLAPGGDQPQHF. CDR3 nucleotide sequence: TGTGCCAGCAGTCCGCTTGCCCCAGGGGGCGATCAGCCCCAGCATTTT.